These T cell receptor beta chains were read from a single sample in a study of control samples from healthy donors and cancer patients. The table came from immunoSEQ multiplex PCR; TCRdb's copy has only in-frame clones and leaves some out. The top ten clones hold more than 5.5% of a sample with about 75,000 clones, around 94% of them seen once. Sequencing was done on a sample of blood. These TCRs come from a woman between 35 and 50 years old in good health. Both conserved end residues are part of each CDR3. A D gene is named only where the DNA matches it firmly. Clone size appears in some rows only: once, few, many, or a class for an expanded clone.

d_call j_call clone_size v_call cdr3_nt cdr3_aa
TRBD1 TRBJ2-7 . TRBV5-1 TGCGCCAGCAGCCAAGGACAGGGGGAGAAGCAGTACTTC CASSQGQGEKQYF
. TRBJ2-1 . TRBV14 TGTGCCAGCAGCCCGTGGGGGTATGAGCAGTTCTTC CASSPWGYEQFF
. TRBJ2-7 . TRBV11-2 TGTGCCAGCAGCGTCGACACAGGGCTGTCCTACGAGCAGTACTTC CASSVDTGLSYEQYF
. TRBJ2-1 . TRBV7-8 TGTGCCAGCAGCTTACTAGTTGTGGGGGGCGTGGGAGATGAGCAGTTCTTC CASSLLVVGGVGDEQFF
. TRBJ2-2 few TRBV2 TGTGCCAGCAGTGATGGGCAGGACAGAGGCGGGGAGCTGTTTTTT CASSDGQDRGGELFF
TRBD2 TRBJ2-1 . TRBV9 TGTGCCAGCAGCGTCCAACTAGCGGGAGAATACAATGAGCAGTTCTTC CASSVQLAGEYNEQFF
TRBD1 TRBJ1-1 . TRBV7-6 TGTGCCAGCAGCTTACAACCGGGACAGTTGGACACTGAAGCTTTCTTT CASSLQPGQLDTEAFF
TRBD1 TRBJ2-7 . TRBV18 TGTGCCAGCTCACCGGGACAGGGCCAATCCTACGAGCAGTACTTC CASSPGQGQSYEQYF
. TRBJ1-4 . TRBV19 TGTGCCAGTAGTTCAACCCGGGCAACTAATGAAAAACTGTTTTTT CASSSTRATNEKLFF
TRBD2 TRBJ2-2 . TRBV18 TGTGCCAGCTCACCACGTCTAGCGGGAGTAGCCAACACCGGGGAGCTGTTTTTT CASSPRLAGVANTGELFF
TRBD1 TRBJ2-7 once TRBV29-1 TGCAGCGTTGAAGATCTGGGGACAGGGAGGTACGAGCAGTACTTC CSVEDLGTGRYEQYF
. TRBJ2-7 . TRBV4-3 TGCGCCAGCAGCCAAGCCCCTCGCCTCAGGCAGTACTTC CASSQAPRLRQYF
. TRBJ1-2 . TRBV2 TGTGCCAGCAGTGGTATAGGGAACTATGGCTACACCTTC CASSGIGNYGYTF
. TRBJ2-5 . TRBV5-1 TGCGCCAGCAGCCGATTCGAGGGAAGCCAAGAGACCCAGTACTTC CASSRFEGSQETQYF
. TRBJ2-7 . TRBV7-9 TGTGCCAGCAGCTTAGACGGTGAAGGGGAGCAGTACTTC CASSLDGEGEQYF
. TRBJ1-5 . TRBV23-1 TGCGCCAGCAGTCATATAACCTCAAGAATCAATAGCAATCAGCCCCAGCATTTT CASSHITSRINSNQPQHF
TRBD1 TRBJ2-7 . TRBV14 TGTGCCAGCAGCCAAGAAGGGACAGGCCCCTACGAGCAGTACTTC CASSQEGTGPYEQYF
. TRBJ2-7 . TRBV5-1 TGCGCCAGCAGCGATCTCCCGGGCCAAATATACGAGCAGTACTTC CASSDLPGQIYEQYF
TRBD2 TRBJ2-7 once TRBV7-9 TGTGCCAGCAGCTTAACCCCGGGACTAGCGACCCTAGAGAACTACGAGCAGTACTTC CASSLTPGLATLENYEQYF
. TRBJ2-1 . TRBV27 TGTGCCAGCAGTCTCGACAGGAGCTCCTACAATGAGCAGTTCTTC CASSLDRSSYNEQFF
. TRBJ2-1 once TRBV11-3 TGTGCCAGCAGCTTAAACCCCAATGAGCAGTTCTTC CASSLNPNEQFF
TRBD1 TRBJ2-1 . TRBV9 TGTGCCAGCAGCGTAGCCTGGACAGGTAACAATGAGCAGTTCTTC CASSVAWTGNNEQFF
. TRBJ1-5 . TRBV2 TGTGCCAGTTCGGGGGACGGTGACAATCAGCCCCAGCATTTT CASSGDGDNQPQHF
. TRBJ2-3 . TRBV6-5 TGTGCCAGCAGTCCTGGGGCGGATACGCAGTATTTT CASSPGADTQYF
. TRBJ1-3 . TRBV30 TGTGCCTGGAGTGTACGGTTGGAGTTCTCTGGAAACACCATATATTTT CAWSVRLEFSGNTIYF
TRBD1 TRBJ1-2 . TRBV13 TGTGCCAGCAGCTTAGGGACAGGGAAAGGTAGCTATGGCTACACCTTC CASSLGTGKGSYGYTF